The 32 T cell receptor beta chains reported below all come from one sample, sequenced in a study of shared clonotypes between healthy human individuals. The table came from immunoSEQ multiplex PCR; TCRdb's copy has only in-frame clones and leaves some out. The table shows 550,000 to 800,000 clones, with 90% occurring only once. Input material: memory CD8+ T cells from PBMCs. Subset reported: CD45RO+ cells pooled with CCR7-negative TemRA cells. The receptors were sampled from a man between 18 and 29 years old in good health. Some clones in this sample may be carry-over from other donors' samples.

The chain employs TRBV7-9 and TRBJ1-3; TRBD1 is a possible D gene (5 bases). CDR3 size: 14 residues. V gave up 4 bases and J gave up 4 bases, with 11 bases separating them. The germline V gene encodes CDR1 SEHNR and CDR2 FQNEAQ (reference sequence). The CDR3 loop is CASSSGRAGNTIYF. The CDR3 DNA sequence: TGTGCCAGCAGCTCGGGGCGAGCAGGAAACACCATATATTTT.

This chain joins TRBV7-3 and TRBJ2-1, with D hard to call. Germline-derived CDR1 and CDR2 are SGHTA and FQGTGA. The CDR3 is 14 residues long. V lost 5 bases and J lost 0, with 8 bases in between. CDR3 nucleotides: TGTGCCAGCAGCGTTCCGGGCTCCTACAATGAGCAGTTCTTC. Amino acids: CASSVPGSYNEQFF. Filled out from reference TRBV7-3 and TRBJ2-1, the complete variable domain reads GAGVSQTPSNKVTEKGKYVELRCDPISGHTALYWYRQSLGQGPEFLIYFQGTGAADDSGLPNDRFFAVRPEGSVSTLKIQRTERGDSAVYLCASSVPGSYNEQFFGPGTRLTVL.

This chain joins TRBV29-1 and TRBJ1-2, with 7 positions matching TRBD1. Looked up from germline, CDR1 is SQVTM and CDR2 is ANQGSEA. The CDR3 has 12 amino acids. V shed 4 bases, J shed 7 bases, and the junction held 6 bases outside the gene matches. The CDR3 spells CSVVPRGGGYTF. In DNA form, the CDR3 reads TGCAGCGTTGTCCCCAGGGGGGGTGGCTACACCTTC.

The V call is TRBV7-9, the J call TRBJ2-4, with D possibly being TRBD1 or TRBD2 (5 bases each). V lost 1 base and J lost 2, with 21 bases in between. There are 19 residues in the CDR3. CDR1 is SEHNR and CDR2 is FQNEAQ in the germline V gene (reference sequence). The CDR3 nucleotides are TGTGCCAGCAGCTTAGTAAACTCCCACCGAGGGGCAACCAAAAACATTCAGTACTTC. Its translation is CASSLVNSHRGATKNIQYF.

This clone showed up just once. V gene TRBV5-1 combines with J gene TRBJ2-7; possible D gene TRBD1, 6 bases. The germline V gene encodes CDR1 SGHRS and CDR2 YFSETQ. V was pared by 0 bases and J by 2 bases, with 15 bases between. The CDR3 loop spans 16 amino acids. The CDR3: CASSLEVTDSAYEQYF. The CDR3 bases are TGCGCCAGCAGCTTGGAGGTAACGGACAGTGCCTACGAGCAGTACTTC.

The chain combines TRBV7-9 with TRBJ2-7; D may be TRBD1 (5 bases). Trimming cost V 5 bases and J 0 bases, with 17 bases left between them. The length of the CDR3 is 16 residues. Looked up from germline, CDR1 is SEHNR and CDR2 is FQNEAQ (reference sequence). Here the CDR3 DNA reads TGTGCCAGCAGCCGAAGGGGAAGTTTACTCTCCTACGAGCAGTACTTC. Residues: CASSRRGSLLSYEQYF.

This clone was detected only a few times. The chain employs TRBV11-1 and TRBJ1-2; 9 nucleotides match TRBD1. J lost 3 bases, V lost 5 bases, and 7 bases had no gene match. Germline CDR1 reads SGHAT; CDR2 reads FQDESV (reference sequence). The CDR3 has 15 residues. DNA for the CDR3: TGTGCCAGCAGCGTAGGACAGGGGATTGACTATGGCTACACCTTC. Protein: CASSVGQGIDYGYTF.

V and J are TRBV5-8 and TRBJ2-3, with D possibly being TRBD2 (5 bases). This CDR3 is built from 13 residues. Germline V gene sequence: CDR1 SGHTS, CDR2 YDEGEE. V lost 1 base, J lost 3 bases, and 6 bases lay in between. The CDR3 loop reads CASSLLATDTQYF. The CDR3 nucleotides are TGTGCCAGCAGCTTGTTAGCGACAGATACGCAGTATTTT.

The chain carries TRBV4-2 and TRBJ2-7; D unresolved. V lost 0 bases to trimming and J lost 3 bases, with 12 bases between them. CDR1 and CDR2 (germline): LGHNA, YNFKEQ. This CDR3 has 15 residues. Here the CDR3 reads CASSQESDPIYEQYF. The DNA of the CDR3 is TGTGCCAGCAGCCAAGAAAGCGATCCTATCTACGAGCAGTACTTC.

This clone was seen a handful of times. J is TRBJ2-7 and V is TRBV7-9; 15 nucleotides match TRBD2. The germline V gene has CDR1 SEHNR and CDR2 FQNEAQ (reference sequence). The J segment lost 6 bases and the V segment lost 1 base, leaving 1 base of the junction unmatched. This CDR3 is built from 15 residues. CDR3 sequence: CASSLGTSGRGEQYF. CDR3 nucleotides: TGTGCCAGCAGCTTAGGGACTAGCGGGAGGGGCGAGCAGTACTTC.

CDR3 in DNA: TGTGCCACCAGCAGTCTCACCGGGGAGACTTGGAATGAGCAGTTCTTC. This sequence encodes CATSSLTGETWNEQFF. The rearrangement joins TRBV15 to TRBJ2-1, with a tentative D call TRBD2 (5 bases). V was pared by 3 bases and J by 7 bases, with 19 bases between. Germline V gene data show CDR1 as LNHNV and CDR2 as YYDKDF (reference sequence). The CDR3 has 16 residues.

CDR3 nucleotides: TGTGCCAGCAGCCTGACCGGACAGGGTCGGGACACCATATATTTT. Protein: CASSLTGQGRDTIYF. The J gene is TRBJ1-3, the V gene TRBV28, with 8 nucleotides matching TRBD1. Trimming cost V 6 bases and J 8 bases; bases outside gene matches: 12. The CDR3 sequence is 15 residues long. CDR1 and CDR2 (germline): MDHEN, SYDVKM.

About this clone itself: Within the sample, other DNA sequences also encode this same CDR3. The chain recombines TRBV7-9 with TRBJ1-1; no reliable D call. The V end lost 1 base, the J end lost 4 bases, and 7 bases lay between the germline ends. The CDR3 spans 13 residues. Germline CDR1 and CDR2: SEHNR and FQNEAQ (reference sequence). The CDR3 protein is CASSLGVSTEAFF. In DNA, the CDR3 is TGTGCCAGCAGCTTAGGGGTAAGCACTGAAGCTTTCTTT.

The V call is TRBV9, the J call TRBJ2-5; 7 bases align to TRBD2. Trimming at V came to 2 bases and at J to 5 bases, leaving 3 bases not matched to a gene. CDR1 and CDR2 (germline): SGDLS, YYNGEE. There are 13 residues in the CDR3. CDR3 bases: TGTGCCAGCAGCGTTCAGGGAGGGGAGACCCAGTACTTC. This encodes CASSVQGGETQYF.

This sequence joins TRBV7-9 and TRBJ1-2; 9 bases are shared with TRBD1. The V and J ends lost 0 bases and 8 bases, in that order; junction bases with no gene match: 4. Germline V lookup: CDR1 SEHNR, CDR2 FQNEAQ (reference sequence). The length of the CDR3 is 14 residues. The CDR3 is CASSLADRGGGYTF. The CDR3 DNA is TGTGCCAGCAGCTTAGCCGACAGGGGGGGCGGCTACACCTTC.

Regarding this clone: This same CDR3 is encoded by further DNA sequences in the sample. The chain carries TRBV7-9 and TRBJ2-7, with D uncertain. Trimming shortened V by 1 base and J by 5 bases, and 6 bases separated the two germline ends. The germline CDR1 and CDR2 sequences are SEHNR and FQNEAQ (reference sequence). The CDR3 extends over 12 amino acids. This CDR3 reads CASSLGSNEQYF. As DNA, the CDR3 is TGTGCCAGCAGCTTAGGGAGTAACGAGCAGTACTTC.

The chain carries TRBV14 and TRBJ2-7, with D unresolved. Trimming left V 6 bases short and J 0 bases short, with 9 bases between. This CDR3 region has 13 residues. Germline CDR1 SGHDN, CDR2 FVKESK. CDR3 in DNA: TGTGCCAGCAGACTGGGGTCCTCCTACGAGCAGTACTTC. Its translation is CASRLGSSYEQYF.

V is TRBV5-1 and J is TRBJ2-7, with 11 bases fitting TRBD2. The CDR3 length is 17 residues. Looked up from germline, CDR1 is SGHRS and CDR2 is YFSETQ. Trimming at V came to 0 bases and at J to 4 bases, leaving 9 bases not matched to a gene. The CDR3: CASSLELTSGRTYEQYF. The CDR3 DNA is TGCGCCAGCAGCTTGGAGCTAACTAGCGGGAGAACGTACGAGCAGTACTTC.

This chain connects TRBV27 to TRBJ2-3; D gene unclear. Between the trimmed V and J ends, which lost 4 bases and 2 bases, there was a span of 10 bases. CDR1 is MNHEY, CDR2 SMNVEV, per germline (reference sequence). The CDR3 loop spans 14 amino acids. The CDR3 region has the DNA TGTGCCAGCAGTTCCCGTTCCGCCACAGATACGCAGTATTTT. Protein product: CASSSRSATDTQYF.

The rearrangement joins TRBV6-5 to TRBJ2-5; TRBD2 is a possible D gene (6 bases). Trimming cost V 6 bases and J 4 bases, with 12 bases left between them. The CDR3 is made up of 13 amino acids. Germline V gene sequence: CDR1 MNHEY, CDR2 SVGAGI. CDR3 in amino acids: CASRGGPVETQYF. The CDR3, as DNA: TGTGCCAGCAGAGGAGGGCCGGTAGAGACCCAGTACTTC.

The chain is built from TRBV7-9 and TRBJ2-5, with no clear D. The CDR3 spans 13 residues. Trimming took off 3 bases at V and 2 bases at J, with 7 bases between the two ends. From germline, CDR1 is SEHNR and CDR2 FQNEAQ (reference sequence). In DNA, the CDR3 is TGTGCCAGCAGCTTCGGCAGGCAAGAGACCCAGTACTTC. Translated, it gives CASSFGRQETQYF.

The chain combines TRBV25-1 with TRBJ2-7; D not resolved. The CDR3 is 16 residues long. Deletions cut 3 bases from V and 3 bases from J, with 18 bases between. Germline V CDR1 and CDR2: MGHDK, SYGVNS. CDR3 region: CASSDTRDTLYYEQYF. CDR3 bases: TGTGCCAGCAGTGATACGCGAGATACGTTATACTACGAGCAGTACTTC.

This chain uses TRBV15 with TRBJ2-7; 8 bases fit TRBD1. V shed 1 base and J 5 bases; nucleotides not matched to a gene: 10. From germline, CDR1 is LNHNV and CDR2 YYDKDF (reference sequence). The CDR3 is made up of 16 amino acids. CDR3 nucleotide sequence: TGTGCCACCAGCAGAGGGGCAGGGCAGGGGGCGAACGAGCAGTACTTC. It translates to CATSRGAGQGANEQYF.

This clone was counted ten times or more. The same CDR3 is also encoded by other DNA sequences in this sample. The chain employs TRBV19 and TRBJ1-5, with D maybe TRBD1 (5 bases). V was shortened by 3 bases and J by 1 base, with 7 bases between the two germline ends. CDR3 length: 14 amino acids. CDR1 LNHDA and CDR2 SQIVND come from the germline V gene (reference sequence). The CDR3 loop is CASSIRDSNQPQHF. DNA for the CDR3: TGTGCCAGTAGTATCCGGGACAGCAATCAGCCCCAGCATTTT.

The chain has TRBV19 and TRBJ2-7; 7 bases agree with TRBD1. From germline, CDR1 is LNHDA and CDR2 SQIVND (reference sequence). V lost 4 bases to trimming and J lost 2 bases; unmatched junction nucleotides: 5. The CDR3 spans 14 residues. The CDR3 DNA sequence: TGTGCCAGTAGTACCGGGACAGAAGCCTACGAGCAGTACTTC. Encoded protein: CASSTGTEAYEQYF.

The chain employs TRBV7-2 and TRBJ2-7; 10 nucleotides agree with TRBD2. This CDR3 is 15 amino acids long. The V gene's germline CDR1 is SGHTA and CDR2 FQGNSA. V lost 5 bases and J lost 3; bases outside the gene matches: 7. CDR3 residues: CASSTRTSGGYEQYF. The CDR3 DNA sequence: TGTGCCAGCAGCACGCGGACTAGCGGAGGCTACGAGCAGTACTTC.

This chain connects TRBV5-1 to TRBJ2-1, with D maybe TRBD2 (7 bases). Between the trimmed V and J ends, which lost 0 bases and 7 bases, there was a span of 11 bases. Germline values: CDR1 SGHRS, CDR2 YFSETQ. The CDR3 extends over 14 amino acids. This CDR3 reads CASSLVGGLNEQFF. The CDR3 DNA is TGCGCCAGCAGCTTGGTGGGGGGGCTAAATGAGCAGTTCTTC. The variable domain in full, completed from reference TRBV5-1 and TRBJ2-1, reads KAGVTQTPRYLIKTRGQQVTLSCSPISGHRSVSWYQQTPGQGLQFLFEYFSETQRNKGNFPGRFSGRQFSNSRSEMNVSTLELGDSALYLCASSLVGGLNEQFFGPGTRLTVL.

The CDR3 region has the DNA TGCGCCAGCAGCCCAGTGGAGGGGGCGAAAGAGACCCAGTACTTC. Amino acids: CASSPVEGAKETQYF. The chain employs TRBV4-1 and TRBJ2-5; tentatively, D is TRBD1 (7 bases). The V gene's germline CDR1 is MGHRA and CDR2 YSYEKL. There are 15 residues in the CDR3. V dropped 4 bases and J dropped 3 bases, with 15 bases sitting between them.

The gene calls are TRBV19 and TRBJ1-5; 9 nucleotides agree with TRBD1. Germline CDR1 reads LNHDA; CDR2 reads SQIVND (reference sequence). V shed 5 bases, J shed 9 bases, and the junction held 5 bases outside the gene matches. CDR3 length equals 13 residues. The DNA for the CDR3 is TGTGCCAGTAGTTACAGGGGGCCGAGGCCCCAGCATTTT. Protein product: CASSYRGPRPQHF.

As concerns this clone: Different DNA sequences within this sample yield the same CDR3. The chain combines TRBV5-6 with TRBJ2-7; D possibly corresponds to TRBD1 (5 bases). V shed 2 bases and J shed 0 bases, with 6 bases lying between them. The CDR3 covers 13 residues. Germline loops: CDR1 SGHDT, CDR2 YYEEEE. DNA for the CDR3: TGTGCCAGCAGCTTCGACAGCTCCTACGAGCAGTACTTC. Translation gives CASSFDSSYEQYF.

This chain links TRBV28 with TRBJ2-1; possibly TRBD2 for D (5 bases). The CDR3 has 12 residues. Trimming cost V 9 bases and J 5 bases, with 11 bases left between them. CDR1 is MDHEN and CDR2 is SYDVKM in the germline V gene. The CDR3 loop is CASGAGDNEQFF. The DNA for the CDR3 is TGTGCCAGTGGCGCCGGGGACAATGAGCAGTTCTTC. Full variable domain (outside the CDR3, taken from reference TRBV28 and TRBJ2-1): DVKVTQSSRYLVKRTGEKVFLECVQDMDHENMFWYRQDPGLGLRLIYFSYDVKMKEKGDIPEGYSVSREKKERFSLILESASTNQTSMYLCASGAGDNEQFFGPGTRLTVL.

This clone appeared a few times. This sequence joins TRBV7-3 and TRBJ1-1; 8 bases are shared with TRBD1. Per the germline V gene, CDR1 is SGHTA and CDR2 is FQGTGA. The CDR3 sequence is 14 residues long. After removal of 6 bases from V and 4 bases from J, the junction contained 7 bases not matched to a gene. The CDR3 here is CASSSSTGGTEAFF. The DNA of the CDR3 is TGTGCCAGCAGTTCATCCACAGGGGGCACTGAAGCTTTCTTT. Variable domain in full (rest from reference TRBV7-3 and TRBJ1-1): GAGVSQTPSNKVTEKGKYVELRCDPISGHTALYWYRQSLGQGPEFLIYFQGTGAADDSGLPNDRFFAVRPEGSVSTLKIQRTERGDSAVYLCASSSSTGGTEAFFGQGTRLTVV.